This TCR beta chain appears in the sequencing data of a study of OX40 agonist ivuxolimab in advanced cancers. The assay was immunoSEQ multiplex PCR, and TCRdb's table has in-frame clones only and misses some. The repertoire has tens of thousands of clones, roughly 80% of them found once; the top ten carry more than 1.5%. Broader study findings: Expanded clones tended on average to be more numerous among CD8+ T cells than CD4+. Clonal expansion from baseline to week 6 occurred in both CD4+ and CD8+ T cells.

About this clone itself: Antigen unknown.

The germline V gene has CDR1 WSHSY and CDR2 SAAADI. Trimming took 3 bases from V and 7 from J, leaving 18 bases between them. This CDR3 is 16 amino acids long. The clonotype was recovered from an adult with an advanced solid tumor such as melanoma, head and neck, liver or kidney cancer. The sample here was CD4+ or CD8+ T cells sorted from blood, taken in a trial of the OX40 agonist ivuxolimab. The chain combines TRBV10-2 with TRBJ1-4, with D possibly matching TRBD1 (5 bases). As DNA, the CDR3 is TGCGCCAGCAGTGATCATCGGAGGGGAGAAGTTGAAAAACTGTTTTTT. Amino acid sequence: CASSDHRRGEVEKLFF.